This TCR beta chain is drawn from a study of blood T cell repertoires in COVID-19. Across the study: The United States, Italy and Spain provided the acute and convalescent COVID-19 samples. T cells, B-cell-depleted T cells, or PBMCs supplied cDNA or gDNA.

Authors' analysis steps: The authors estimated nucleated cell counts from reference gene primer amplification. Using immunoSEQ multiplex PCR, the repertoire was profiled, and TCRdb retains in-frame clones only, with some absent. V, J and clone size are taken as reported in that table, and D and trimming were inferred from the DNA itself. The sample lists about 350,000 clones, about 92% occurring once. V lost 1 base, J lost 1 base, and 7 bases stayed unmatched. CDR3 length: 16 amino acids. CDR1 and CDR2 from the germline V gene are SGHDT and YYEEEE. Enrolment of Seattle patients took place during active infection, and they were followed longitudinally.

The sequence was collected from a woman in her fifties or sixties with COVID-19, enrolled during active disease. The V and J genes are TRBV5-6 and TRBJ1-1, with 7 bases fitting TRBD1. The specimen was peripheral blood. The CDR3 DNA is TGTGCCAGCAGCTTGTTTATGGGACAGAAGAACACTGAAGCTTTCTTT. Protein product: CASSLFMGQKNTEAFF.